Below are 22 T cell receptor beta chains sequenced from a single sample in a study of blood T cells in healthy people across ages. Using a J-beta primer mix together with a sample-barcoded 5' primer, a second PCR was run for about 7 to 12 cycles. TCRdb reprocessed the 5' RACE reads via MiXCR and lists one record per CDR3 protein. The data contain about 780,000 distinct CDR3 sequences, about 26% of them singletons. This sample also appeared in a second study, on T cells of mothers and their children.

The sequencing sample was made of blood. These TCRs come from a boy younger than 18 in good health.

This clonotype showed up just a few times. The rearrangement links TRBV5-1 to TRBJ2-5; D may correspond to TRBD1 or TRBD2 (6 bases each). V lost 0 bases and J lost 4, with 13 bases in between. The germline gives CDR1 SGHRS, CDR2 YFSETQ. This CDR3 spans 15 amino acids. The CDR3: CASSLAGGQGETQYF. In DNA, the CDR3 is TGCGCCAGCAGCTTGGCCGGGGGCCAAGGAGAGACCCAGTACTTC.

This clonotype has only a few counts. The chain recombines TRBV7-7 with TRBJ2-2; unclear D gene. The CDR3 covers 13 residues. V lost 4 bases and J lost 0, with 3 bases in between. The germline CDR1 and CDR2 sequences are SSHAT and FNYEAQ (reference sequence). CDR3 sequence (DNA): TGTGCCAGCAGCTCGACGAACACCGGGGAGCTGTTTTTT. Its protein product is CASSSTNTGELFF.

In this sample, this clonotype turned up a few times. The chain recombines TRBV20-1 with TRBJ2-7, with TRBD2 matching 7 bases. This CDR3 spans 15 amino acids. V gave up 0 bases and J gave up 3 bases; unmatched junction bases: 8. Germline loops: CDR1 DFQATT, CDR2 SNEGSKA (reference sequence). For the CDR3, the DNA is TGCAGTGCTAGAGATCCCGCGGGGGAAAACTACGAGCAGTACTTC. Translated, it gives CSARDPAGENYEQYF.

This clonotype was seen a few times. J is TRBJ2-2 and V is TRBV3-1; D call uncertain. Germline V gene sequence: CDR1 LGHDT, CDR2 YNNKEL (reference sequence). V lost 1 base and J lost 7, with 13 bases in between. This CDR3 region has 15 residues. CDR3 loop: CASSQGPARFGELFF. As DNA, the CDR3 is TGTGCCAGCAGCCAAGGACCTGCTAGGTTCGGGGAGCTGTTTTTT.

The chain combines TRBV3-1 with TRBJ2-3, with a tentative D call TRBD2 (6 bases). From germline, CDR1 is LGHDT and CDR2 YNNKEL (reference sequence). Between the trimmed V and J ends, which lost 3 bases and 4 bases, there was a span of 11 bases. The CDR3 has 14 residues. CDR3 region: CASSHSGPADTQYF. CDR3 nucleotide sequence: TGTGCCAGCAGCCACAGCGGGCCGGCAGATACGCAGTATTTT.

This chain joins TRBV6-5 and TRBJ1-6; D not resolved. Germline lookup yields CDR1 MNHEY and CDR2 SVGAGI. The V and J ends lost 9 bases and 7 bases respectively, with 13 bases between them. This CDR3 region has 13 residues. The CDR3 nucleotides are TGTGCCAGTGGAGGGCTCTACAATTCACCCCTCCACTTT. This translates into CASGGLYNSPLHF.

The chain couples TRBV18 to TRBJ2-1; 9 bases line up with TRBD1. The CDR3 has 15 residues. Trimming took 8 bases from V and 0 from J; bases not matched to a gene: 5. CDR1 KGHSH and CDR2 LQKENI come from the germline V gene. CDR3 amino acids: CASLGQGSSYNEQFF. DNA of the CDR3: TGTGCCAGCCTTGGACAGGGGAGCTCCTACAATGAGCAGTTCTTC.

The rearrangement uses TRBV5-1 and TRBJ2-1; the D call may be TRBD1 or TRBD2 (6 bases each). The J call may be mistaken, given a closer DNA end match to TRBJ2-5. CDR3 length: 14 residues. From germline, CDR1 is SGHRS and CDR2 YFSETQ. This CDR3 reads CASKAWGAGETQYF. The CDR3 DNA sequence: TGCGCCAGCAAGGCTTGGGGGGCAGGAGAGACCCAGTACTTC.

The rearrangement uses TRBV12-5 and TRBJ1-1; the D is unclear. The ends were cut back, 1 base at V and 4 bases at J, with 4 bases in the middle. Germline CDR1 LGHNT, CDR2 FRNRAP. The CDR3 is made up of 12 amino acids. The CDR3 loop reads CASGLGSTEAFF. The CDR3 region has the DNA TGTGCTAGTGGTTTGGGGAGCACTGAAGCTTTCTTT.

The rearrangement joins TRBV6-5 to TRBJ2-1; D might be TRBD2 (7 bases). This CDR3 contains 13 residues. With 7 bases removed from V and 7 bases from J, the gap between germline ends came to 14 bases. CDR1 and CDR2 from the germline V gene are MNHEY and SVGAGI. This CDR3 is CASNRGAGNEQFF. The DNA of the CDR3 is TGTGCCAGCAACCGGGGGGCTGGGAATGAGCAGTTCTTC.

This clonotype was detected a few times. The chain has TRBV6-2 or TRBV6-3 and TRBJ2-7; perhaps D is TRBD1 or TRBD2 (5 bases each). With 7 bases removed from V and 3 bases from J, the gap between germline ends came to 16 bases. Germline CDR1 is MNHEY and CDR2 is SVGEGT. The CDR3 sequence is 14 residues long. The CDR3 nucleotides are TGTGCCAGCAACAACCCAGGGACCCGCTACGAGCAGTACTTC. Translating it yields CASNNPGTRYEQYF.

CDR3 sequence: CASSHRQDQETQYF. The CDR3, as DNA: TGTGCCAGCAGCCACCGACAGGATCAAGAGACCCAGTACTTC. The chain is built from TRBV6-6 and TRBJ2-5; a weak D match, TRBD1 (6 bases). This CDR3 has 14 amino acids. CDR1 is MNHNY and CDR2 is SVGAGI in the germline V gene (reference sequence). Between the trimmed V and J ends, which lost 6 bases and 2 bases, there was a span of 13 bases.

In this sample, this clonotype turned up a few times. This sequence joins TRBV24-1 and TRBJ2-7; 9 bases map to TRBD1. There are 14 residues in the CDR3. From germline, CDR1 is KGHDR and CDR2 SFDVKD. The V segment lost 4 bases and the J segment 5 bases; nucleotides outside the gene matches: 5. The CDR3 region has the DNA TGTGCCACCAGTGACCCGGGACAGGGAGACGAGCAGTACTTC. This gives the protein CATSDPGQGDEQYF.

The CDR3 reads CAISEGGPSGLLGEQFF. In DNA, the CDR3 is TGTGCCATCAGTGAGGGGGGGCCTAGCGGTCTACTGGGGGAGCAGTTCTTC. This sequence joins TRBV10-3 and TRBJ2-1, with D possibly TRBD2 on 7 matching bases. The germline V gene encodes CDR1 ENHRY and CDR2 SYGVKD. V dropped 2 bases and J dropped 10 bases, with 24 bases sitting between them. CDR3 length: 17 amino acids.

CDR3 region: CATSRDREYQPQHF. The CDR3 coding sequence is TGTGCCACCAGCAGGGACAGGGAATATCAGCCCCAGCATTTT. The chain employs TRBV15 and TRBJ1-5; 8 positions agree with TRBD1. The trim removed 3 bases at V and 5 bases at J, leaving 3 bases unmatched. CDR3 size: 14 residues. CDR1 and CDR2 from the germline V gene are LNHNV and YYDKDF (reference sequence).

This clonotype has just a few counts. The J gene is TRBJ2-5, the V gene TRBV20-1; 7 bases line up with TRBD1. The ends lost 7 bases at V and 3 bases at J; junction bases unmatched: 5. Germline V gives CDR1 DFQATT, CDR2 SNEGSKA (reference sequence). The CDR3 extends over 12 amino acids. In nucleotides, the CDR3 is TGCAGTGTTCCGGACAGGAAAGAGACCCAGTACTTC. Protein product: CSVPDRKETQYF.

In its sample, this clonotype was seen a few times. The V call is TRBV7-9, the J call TRBJ1-5; D unclear. CDR1 and CDR2 from the germline V gene are SEHNR and FQNEAQ (reference sequence). The V gene lost 4 bases and the J gene lost 3 bases, with 7 bases spanning the gap. The length of the CDR3 is 13 residues. CDR3 sequence (DNA): TGTGCCAGCAGCTCAGGACCCAATCAGCCCCAGCATTTT. It specifies CASSSGPNQPQHF.

This clonotype turned up a few times. This chain joins TRBV21-1 and TRBJ2-1; the table's D call TRBD1 went unverified against the DNA. TRBV21-1 is a recognized pseudogene. This CDR3 has 17 amino acids. The chain's CDR3 is CASSFRGVGLSYNEQFF. CDR3 in DNA: TGTGCCAGCAGCTTTCGGGGGGTAGGTCTCTCCTACAATGAGCAGTTCTTC.

This clonotype was detected only a few times. The V gene is TRBV29-1, the J gene TRBJ2-7; the D gene is possibly TRBD2 (6 bases). Germline V gives CDR1 SQVTM, CDR2 ANQGSEA. Trimming removed 7 bases at V and 5 bases at J, with 15 bases between. The CDR3 is 12 residues long. The chain's CDR3 is CSAGLGGNEQYF. CDR3 bases: TGCAGCGCCGGACTTGGAGGGAACGAGCAGTACTTC.

This clonotype was counted only a few times. The chain couples TRBV5-1 to TRBJ1-4; no clear D. Trimming shortened V by 4 bases and J by 7 bases, and 14 bases separated the two germline ends. CDR1 is SGHRS, CDR2 YFSETQ, per germline. The CDR3 has 14 amino acids. In nucleotides, the CDR3 is TGCGCCAGCAGCCGGGTCGACCGCGGTGAAAAACTGTTTTTT. Amino acid sequence: CASSRVDRGEKLFF.

This clonotype was recorded a few times. This chain connects TRBV7-6 to TRBJ2-1, with D possibly being TRBD1 or TRBD2 (6 bases each). The CDR3 covers 19 residues. Germline V gives CDR1 SGHVS, CDR2 FNYEAQ. Trimming pared 3 bases from V and 4 bases from J, leaving 25 bases between. The CDR3 protein is CASSFSSLWGDIGYNEQFF. CDR3 bases: TGTGCCAGCAGCTTCAGTAGTCTTTGGGGGGACATTGGATACAATGAGCAGTTCTTC.

The chain recombines TRBV4-2 with TRBJ1-2, with D maybe TRBD1 (5 bases). CDR1 and CDR2 from the germline V gene are LGHNA and YNFKEQ. The CDR3 is 18 amino acids. V was clipped by 3 bases and J by 4 bases, with 24 bases between them. CDR3 amino acids: CASSHRGGVVKGTYGYTF. CDR3 DNA: TGTGCCAGCAGCCACCGTGGAGGGGTTGTTAAAGGGACCTATGGCTACACCTTC.